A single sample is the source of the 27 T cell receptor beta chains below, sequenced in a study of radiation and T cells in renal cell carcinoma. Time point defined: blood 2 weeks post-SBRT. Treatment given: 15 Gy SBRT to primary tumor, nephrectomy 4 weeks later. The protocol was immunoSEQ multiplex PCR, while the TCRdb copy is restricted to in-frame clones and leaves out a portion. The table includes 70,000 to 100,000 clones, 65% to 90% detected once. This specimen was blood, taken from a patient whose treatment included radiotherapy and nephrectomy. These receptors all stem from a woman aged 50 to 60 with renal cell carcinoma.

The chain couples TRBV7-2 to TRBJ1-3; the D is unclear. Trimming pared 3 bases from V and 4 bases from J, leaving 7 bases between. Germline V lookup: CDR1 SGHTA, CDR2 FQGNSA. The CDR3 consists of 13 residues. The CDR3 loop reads CASSLDEGNTIYF. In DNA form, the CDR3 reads TGTGCCAGCAGCTTGGACGAAGGAAACACCATATATTTT.

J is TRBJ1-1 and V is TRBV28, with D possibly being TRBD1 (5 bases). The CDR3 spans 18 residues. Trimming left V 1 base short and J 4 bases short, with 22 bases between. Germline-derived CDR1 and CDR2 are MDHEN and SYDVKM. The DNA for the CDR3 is TGTGCCAGCAGTTTATATGGCCAGACAGTCAGGGAGGTCACTGAAGCTTTCTTT. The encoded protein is CASSLYGQTVREVTEAFF.

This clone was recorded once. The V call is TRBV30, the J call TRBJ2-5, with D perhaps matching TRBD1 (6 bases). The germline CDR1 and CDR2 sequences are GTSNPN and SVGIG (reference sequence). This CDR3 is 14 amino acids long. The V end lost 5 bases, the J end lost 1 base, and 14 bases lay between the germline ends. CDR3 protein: CAWSRGRRQETQYF. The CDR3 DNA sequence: TGTGCCTGGTCCAGGGGAAGACGCCAAGAGACCCAGTACTTC.

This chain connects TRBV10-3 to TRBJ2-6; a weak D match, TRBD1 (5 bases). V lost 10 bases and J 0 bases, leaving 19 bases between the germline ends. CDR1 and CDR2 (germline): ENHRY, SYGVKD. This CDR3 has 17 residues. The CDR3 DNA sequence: TGTGCCACCAAGGGGTACAGACGACCCTCTGGGGCCAACGTCCTGACTTTC. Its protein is CATKGYRRPSGANVLTF.

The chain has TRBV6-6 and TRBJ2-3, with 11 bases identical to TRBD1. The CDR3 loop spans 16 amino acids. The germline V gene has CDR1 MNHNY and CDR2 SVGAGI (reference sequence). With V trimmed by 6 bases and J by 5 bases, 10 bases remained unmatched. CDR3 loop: CASSPRRTGGVDTQYF. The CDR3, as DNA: TGTGCCAGCAGCCCACGGAGGACAGGGGGCGTAGATACGCAGTATTTT.

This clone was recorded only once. In nucleotides, the CDR3 is TGTGCCAGCAGTTTATTTTCAGGTTGGGGTAACTATGGCTACACCTTC. Its protein product is CASSLFSGWGNYGYTF. The chain couples TRBV27 to TRBJ1-2, with D unresolved. Germline CDR1 is MNHEY and CDR2 is SMNVEV (reference sequence). Trimming pared 1 base from V and 1 base from J, leaving 13 bases between. The CDR3 contains 16 residues.

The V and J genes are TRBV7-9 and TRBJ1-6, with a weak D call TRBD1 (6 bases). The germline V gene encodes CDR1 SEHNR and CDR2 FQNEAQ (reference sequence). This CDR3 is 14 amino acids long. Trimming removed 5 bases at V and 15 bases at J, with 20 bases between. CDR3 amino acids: CASSLGGRFPLLHF. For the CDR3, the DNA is TGTGCCAGCAGCCTAGGGGGACGGTTTCCCCTCCTCCACTTT.

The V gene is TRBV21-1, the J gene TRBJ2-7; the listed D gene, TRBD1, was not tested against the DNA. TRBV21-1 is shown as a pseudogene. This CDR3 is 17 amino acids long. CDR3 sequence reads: CASSRERTTARTYEQYF. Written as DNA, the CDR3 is TGTGCCAGCAGCAGGGAAAGGACAACAGCCCGAACCTACGAGCAGTACTTC.

The DNA for the CDR3 is TGTGCCAGCAGCCCCCGACTAGCGGGAACATACGAGCAGTACTTC. Translation gives CASSPRLAGTYEQYF. V usage is TRBV2 and J usage is TRBJ2-7, with TRBD2 identical over 11 bases. Germline V gene data show CDR1 as SNHLY and CDR2 as FYNNEI. The CDR3 has 15 amino acids. Germline trimming cut 6 bases from V and 4 bases from J; bases unmatched to any gene: 8. The whole variable domain, filled in from reference TRBV2 and TRBJ2-7, reads EPEVTQTPSHQVTQMGQEVILRCVPISNHLYFYWYRQILGQKVEFLVSFYNNEISEKSEIFDDQFSVERPDGSNFTLKIRSTKLEDSAMYFCASSPRLAGTYEQYFGPGTRLTVT.

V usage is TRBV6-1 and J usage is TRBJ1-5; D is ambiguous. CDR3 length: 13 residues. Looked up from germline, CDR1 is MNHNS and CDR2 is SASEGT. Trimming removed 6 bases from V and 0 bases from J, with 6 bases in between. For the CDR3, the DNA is TGTGCCAGCAGATGGGATAGCAATCAGCCCCAGCATTTT. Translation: CASRWDSNQPQHF.

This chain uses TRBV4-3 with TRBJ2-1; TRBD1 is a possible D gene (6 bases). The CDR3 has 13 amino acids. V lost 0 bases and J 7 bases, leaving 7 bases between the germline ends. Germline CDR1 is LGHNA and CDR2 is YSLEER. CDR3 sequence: CASSQERGNEQFF. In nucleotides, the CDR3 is TGCGCCAGCAGCCAAGAAAGGGGGAATGAGCAGTTCTTC.

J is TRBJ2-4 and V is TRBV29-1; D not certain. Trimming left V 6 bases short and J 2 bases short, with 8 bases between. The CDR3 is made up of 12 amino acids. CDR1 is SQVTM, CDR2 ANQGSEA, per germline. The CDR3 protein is CSVDSTKNIQYF. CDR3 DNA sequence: TGCAGCGTCGACTCTACCAAAAACATTCAGTACTTC.

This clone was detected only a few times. The CDR3 DNA reads TGTGCCAGCTCACCAGGGACTGAAGCTTTCTTT. The encoded protein is CASSPGTEAFF. The V and J genes are TRBV18 and TRBJ1-1; no clear D. V lost 2 bases and J 5 bases, leaving 3 bases between the germline ends. The germline gives CDR1 KGHSH, CDR2 LQKENI. This CDR3 has 11 residues.

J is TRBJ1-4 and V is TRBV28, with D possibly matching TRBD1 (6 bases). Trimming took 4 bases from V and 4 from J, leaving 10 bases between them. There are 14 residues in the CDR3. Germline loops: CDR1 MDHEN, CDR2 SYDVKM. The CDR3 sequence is CASSSGALNEKLFF. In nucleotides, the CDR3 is TGTGCCAGCAGTTCGGGGGCCCTTAATGAAAAACTGTTTTTT. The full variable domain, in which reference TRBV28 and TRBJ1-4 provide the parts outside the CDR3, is DVKVTQSSRYLVKRTGEKVFLECVQDMDHENMFWYRQDPGLGLRLIYFSYDVKMKEKGDIPEGYSVSREKKERFSLILESASTNQTSMYLCASSSGALNEKLFFGSGTQLSVL.

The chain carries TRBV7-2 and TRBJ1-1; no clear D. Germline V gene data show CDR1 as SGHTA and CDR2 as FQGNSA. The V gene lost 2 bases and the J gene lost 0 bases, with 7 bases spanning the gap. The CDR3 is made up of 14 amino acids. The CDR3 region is CASSLRTVNTEAFF. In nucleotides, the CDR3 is TGTGCCAGCAGCTTAAGGACGGTGAACACTGAAGCTTTCTTT.

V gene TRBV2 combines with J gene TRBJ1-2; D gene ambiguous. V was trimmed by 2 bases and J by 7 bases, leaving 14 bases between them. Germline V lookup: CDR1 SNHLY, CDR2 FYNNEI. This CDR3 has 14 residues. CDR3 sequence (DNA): TGTGCCAGCAGTGAATGGTCGGGTGGGTCTGGCTACACCTTC. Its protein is CASSEWSGGSGYTF.

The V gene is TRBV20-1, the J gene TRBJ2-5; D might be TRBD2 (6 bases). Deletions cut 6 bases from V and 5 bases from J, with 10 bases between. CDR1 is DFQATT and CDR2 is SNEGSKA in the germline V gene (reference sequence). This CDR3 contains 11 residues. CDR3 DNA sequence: TGCAGTGCGGGAGGAGCTGAGACCCAGTACTTC. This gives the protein CSAGGAETQYF.

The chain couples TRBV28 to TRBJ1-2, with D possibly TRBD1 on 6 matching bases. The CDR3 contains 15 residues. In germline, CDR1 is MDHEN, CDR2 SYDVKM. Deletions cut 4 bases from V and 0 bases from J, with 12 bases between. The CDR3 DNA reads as TGTGCCAGCAGTTACCCCAAGGGGGCTAACTATGGCTACACCTTC. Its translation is CASSYPKGANYGYTF.

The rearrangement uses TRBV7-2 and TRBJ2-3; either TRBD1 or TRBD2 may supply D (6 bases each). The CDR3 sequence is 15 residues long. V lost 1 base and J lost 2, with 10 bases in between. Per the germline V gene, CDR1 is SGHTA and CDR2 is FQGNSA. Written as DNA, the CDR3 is TGTGCCAGCAGCTTAGTCGGGGGCTACACAGATACGCAGTATTTT. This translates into CASSLVGGYTDTQYF.

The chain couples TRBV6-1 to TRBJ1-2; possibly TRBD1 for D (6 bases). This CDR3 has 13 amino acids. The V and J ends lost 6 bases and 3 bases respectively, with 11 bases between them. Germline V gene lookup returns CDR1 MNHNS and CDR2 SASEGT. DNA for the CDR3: TGTGCCAGCAGCACCCGACAGGACTATGGCTACACCTTC. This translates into CASSTRQDYGYTF.

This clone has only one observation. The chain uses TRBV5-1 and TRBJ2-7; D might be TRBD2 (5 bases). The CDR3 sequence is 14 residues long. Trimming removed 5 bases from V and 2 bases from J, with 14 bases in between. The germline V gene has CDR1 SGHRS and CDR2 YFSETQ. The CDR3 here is CASRSDGGPYEQYF. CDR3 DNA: TGCGCCAGCAGGTCCGACGGAGGACCCTACGAGCAGTACTTC.

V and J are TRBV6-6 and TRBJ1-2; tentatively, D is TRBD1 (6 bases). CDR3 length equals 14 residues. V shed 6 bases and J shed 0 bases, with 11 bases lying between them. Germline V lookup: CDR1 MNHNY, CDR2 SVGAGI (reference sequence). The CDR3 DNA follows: TGTGCCAGCAGGCCAGGACAGTCTAACTATGGCTACACCTTC. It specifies CASRPGQSNYGYTF.

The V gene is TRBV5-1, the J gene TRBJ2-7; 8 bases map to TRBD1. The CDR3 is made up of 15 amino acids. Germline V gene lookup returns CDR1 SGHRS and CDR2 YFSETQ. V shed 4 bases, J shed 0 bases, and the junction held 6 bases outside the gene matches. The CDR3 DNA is TGCGCCAGCAGCCGTACGGACAGGGTCTCCTACGAGCAGTACTTC. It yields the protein CASSRTDRVSYEQYF.

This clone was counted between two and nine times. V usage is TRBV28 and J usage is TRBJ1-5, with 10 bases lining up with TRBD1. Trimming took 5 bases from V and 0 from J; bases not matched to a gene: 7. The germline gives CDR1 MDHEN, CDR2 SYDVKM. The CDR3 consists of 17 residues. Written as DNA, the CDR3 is TGTGCCAGCAGTGTTCCGGGACAGGGGCGTAGCAATCAGCCCCAGCATTTT. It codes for CASSVPGQGRSNQPQHF. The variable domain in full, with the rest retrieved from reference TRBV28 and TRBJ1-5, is DVKVTQSSRYLVKRTGEKVFLECVQDMDHENMFWYRQDPGLGLRLIYFSYDVKMKEKGDIPEGYSVSREKKERFSLILESASTNQTSMYLCASSVPGQGRSNQPQHFGDGTRLSIL.

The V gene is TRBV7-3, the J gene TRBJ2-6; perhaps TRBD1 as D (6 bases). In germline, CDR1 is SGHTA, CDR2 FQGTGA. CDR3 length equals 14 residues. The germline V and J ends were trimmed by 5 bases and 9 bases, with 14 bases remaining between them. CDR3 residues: CASSPGQVGNVLTF. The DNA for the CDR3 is TGTGCCAGCAGCCCGGGACAAGTGGGCAACGTCCTGACTTTC.

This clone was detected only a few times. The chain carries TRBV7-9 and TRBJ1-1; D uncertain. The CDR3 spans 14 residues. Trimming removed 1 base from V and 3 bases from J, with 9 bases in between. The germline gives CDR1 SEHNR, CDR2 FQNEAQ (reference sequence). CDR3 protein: CASSLEVVDTEAFF. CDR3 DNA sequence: TGTGCCAGCAGCTTAGAAGTTGTAGACACTGAAGCTTTCTTT.

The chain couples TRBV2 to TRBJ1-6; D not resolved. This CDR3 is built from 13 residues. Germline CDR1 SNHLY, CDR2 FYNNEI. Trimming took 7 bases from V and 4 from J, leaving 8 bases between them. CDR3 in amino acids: CASKEGYNSPLHF. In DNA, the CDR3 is TGTGCCAGCAAGGAGGGTTATAATTCACCCCTCCACTTT.